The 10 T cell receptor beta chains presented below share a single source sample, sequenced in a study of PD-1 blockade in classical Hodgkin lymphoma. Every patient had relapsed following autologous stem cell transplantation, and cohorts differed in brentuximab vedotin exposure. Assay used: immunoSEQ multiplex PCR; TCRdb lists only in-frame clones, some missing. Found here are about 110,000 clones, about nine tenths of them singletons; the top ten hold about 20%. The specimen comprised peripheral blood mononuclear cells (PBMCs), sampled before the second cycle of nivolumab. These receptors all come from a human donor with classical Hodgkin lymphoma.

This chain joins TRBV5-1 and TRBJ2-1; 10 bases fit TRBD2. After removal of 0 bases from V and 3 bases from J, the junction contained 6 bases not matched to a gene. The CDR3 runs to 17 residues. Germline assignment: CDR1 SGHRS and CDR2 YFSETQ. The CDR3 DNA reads TGCGCCAGCAGCTTGGGCTCTAGCGGGGGATACTACAATGAGCAGTTCTTC. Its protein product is CASSLGSSGGYYNEQFF.

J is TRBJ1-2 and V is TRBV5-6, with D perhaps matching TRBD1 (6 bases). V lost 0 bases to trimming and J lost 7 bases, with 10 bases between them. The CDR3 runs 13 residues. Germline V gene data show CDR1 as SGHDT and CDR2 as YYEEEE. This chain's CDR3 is CASSLAGGSGYTF. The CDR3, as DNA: TGTGCCAGCAGCTTGGCTGGGGGCTCTGGCTACACCTTC.

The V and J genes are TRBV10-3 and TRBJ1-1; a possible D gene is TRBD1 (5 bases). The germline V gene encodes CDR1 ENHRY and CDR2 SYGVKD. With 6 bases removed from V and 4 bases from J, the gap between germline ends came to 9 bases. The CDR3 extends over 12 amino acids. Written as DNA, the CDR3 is TGTGCCATCAGGAGGGGAGGCACTGAAGCTTTCTTT. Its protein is CAIRRGGTEAFF.

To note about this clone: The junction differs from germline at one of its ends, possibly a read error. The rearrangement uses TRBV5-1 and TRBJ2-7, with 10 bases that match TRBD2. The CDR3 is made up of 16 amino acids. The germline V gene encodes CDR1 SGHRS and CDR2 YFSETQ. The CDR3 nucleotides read TGCGCCAGCAGCAACACAGGACTAGCGGCCTCCTTCGAGCAGTACTTC. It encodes CASSNTGLAASFEQYF.

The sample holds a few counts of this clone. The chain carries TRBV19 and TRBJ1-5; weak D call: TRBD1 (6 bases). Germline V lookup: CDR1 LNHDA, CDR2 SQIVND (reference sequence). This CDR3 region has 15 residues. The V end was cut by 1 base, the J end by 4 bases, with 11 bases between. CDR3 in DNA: TGTGCCAGTAGTATAGCGGGGGCCTCTAATCAGCCCCAGCATTTT. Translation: CASSIAGASNQPQHF.

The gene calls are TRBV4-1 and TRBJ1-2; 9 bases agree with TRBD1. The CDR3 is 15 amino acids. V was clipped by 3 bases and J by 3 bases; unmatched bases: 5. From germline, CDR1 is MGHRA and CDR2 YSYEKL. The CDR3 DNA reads TGCGCCAGCAGCCAGCCGGGACAGGGTGACTATGGCTACACCTTC. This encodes CASSQPGQGDYGYTF.

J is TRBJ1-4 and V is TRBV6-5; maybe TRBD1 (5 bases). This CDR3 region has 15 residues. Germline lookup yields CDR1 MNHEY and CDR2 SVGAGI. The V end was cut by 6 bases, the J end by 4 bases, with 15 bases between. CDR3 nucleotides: TGTGCCAGCAGCCGTACCGGGACGATTAATGAAAAACTGTTTTTT. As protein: CASSRTGTINEKLFF.

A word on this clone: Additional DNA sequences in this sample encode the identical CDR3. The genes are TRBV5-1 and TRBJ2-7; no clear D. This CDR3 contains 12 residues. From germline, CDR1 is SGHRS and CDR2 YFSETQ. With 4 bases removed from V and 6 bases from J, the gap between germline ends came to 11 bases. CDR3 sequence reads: CASSLNPGEQYF. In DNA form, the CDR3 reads TGCGCCAGCAGCCTGAATCCGGGCGAGCAGTACTTC.

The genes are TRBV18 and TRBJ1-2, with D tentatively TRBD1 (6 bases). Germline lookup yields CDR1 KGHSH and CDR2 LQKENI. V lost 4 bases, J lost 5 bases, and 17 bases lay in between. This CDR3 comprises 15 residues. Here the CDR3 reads CASSLLPQGSYGYTF. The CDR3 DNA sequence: TGTGCCAGCTCACTCCTCCCACAGGGAAGTTATGGCTACACCTTC.

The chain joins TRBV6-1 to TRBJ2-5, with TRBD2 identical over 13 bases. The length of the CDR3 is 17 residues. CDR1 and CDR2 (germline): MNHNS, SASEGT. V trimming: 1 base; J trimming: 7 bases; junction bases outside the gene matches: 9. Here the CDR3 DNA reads TGTGCCAGCAGTGAAGGATCGGGACTAGCGGGGCTGTGGACCCAGTACTTC. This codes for CASSEGSGLAGLWTQYF.